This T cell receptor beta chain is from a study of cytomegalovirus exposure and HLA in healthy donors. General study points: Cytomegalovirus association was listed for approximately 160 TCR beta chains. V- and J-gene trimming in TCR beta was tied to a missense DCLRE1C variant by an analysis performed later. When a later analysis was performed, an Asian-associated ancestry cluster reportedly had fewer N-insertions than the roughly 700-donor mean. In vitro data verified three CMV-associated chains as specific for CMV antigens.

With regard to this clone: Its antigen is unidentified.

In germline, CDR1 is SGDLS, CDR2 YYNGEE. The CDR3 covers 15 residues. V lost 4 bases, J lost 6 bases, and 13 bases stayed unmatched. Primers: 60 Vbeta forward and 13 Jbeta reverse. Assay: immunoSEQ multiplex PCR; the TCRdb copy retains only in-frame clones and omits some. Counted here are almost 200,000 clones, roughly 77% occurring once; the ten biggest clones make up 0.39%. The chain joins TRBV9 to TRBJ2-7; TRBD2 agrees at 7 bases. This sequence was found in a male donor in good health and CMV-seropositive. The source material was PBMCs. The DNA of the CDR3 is TGTGCCAGCAGCCTCAGCGGGGAGGGCGAAGGCGAGCAGTACTTC. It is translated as CASSLSGEGEGEQYF.